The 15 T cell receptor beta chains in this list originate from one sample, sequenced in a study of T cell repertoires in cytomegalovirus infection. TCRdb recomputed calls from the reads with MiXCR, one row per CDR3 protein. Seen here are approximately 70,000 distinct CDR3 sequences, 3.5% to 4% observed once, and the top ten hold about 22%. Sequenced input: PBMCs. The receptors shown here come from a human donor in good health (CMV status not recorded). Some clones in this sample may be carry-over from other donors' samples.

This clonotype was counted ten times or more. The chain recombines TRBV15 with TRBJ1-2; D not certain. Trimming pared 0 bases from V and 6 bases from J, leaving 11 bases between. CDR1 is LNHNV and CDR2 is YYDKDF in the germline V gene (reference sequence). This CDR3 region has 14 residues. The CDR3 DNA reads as TGTGCCACCAGCAGAGAGCGCGAAGCCCATGGCTACACCTTC. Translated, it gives CATSREREAHGYTF.

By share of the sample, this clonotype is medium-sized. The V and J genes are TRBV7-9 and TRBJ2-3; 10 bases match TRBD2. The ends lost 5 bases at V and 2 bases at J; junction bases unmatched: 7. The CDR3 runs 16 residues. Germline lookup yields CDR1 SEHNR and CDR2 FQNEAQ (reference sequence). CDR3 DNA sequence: TGTGCCAGCAGCCCCCGGACTAGCGGTTTCACAGATACGCAGTATTTT. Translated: CASSPRTSGFTDTQYF.

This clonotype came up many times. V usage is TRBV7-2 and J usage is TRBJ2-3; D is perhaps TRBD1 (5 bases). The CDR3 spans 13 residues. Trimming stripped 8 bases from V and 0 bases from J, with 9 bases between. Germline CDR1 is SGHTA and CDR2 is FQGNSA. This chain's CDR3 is CASARDSTDTQYF. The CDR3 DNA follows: TGTGCCAGCGCCAGGGATAGCACAGATACGCAGTATTTT.

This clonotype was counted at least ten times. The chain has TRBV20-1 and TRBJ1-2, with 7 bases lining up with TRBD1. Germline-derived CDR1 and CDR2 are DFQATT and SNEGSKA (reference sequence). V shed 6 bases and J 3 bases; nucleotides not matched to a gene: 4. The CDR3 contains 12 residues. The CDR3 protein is CSAWTGDYGYTF. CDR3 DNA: TGCAGTGCATGGACAGGCGACTATGGCTACACCTTC.

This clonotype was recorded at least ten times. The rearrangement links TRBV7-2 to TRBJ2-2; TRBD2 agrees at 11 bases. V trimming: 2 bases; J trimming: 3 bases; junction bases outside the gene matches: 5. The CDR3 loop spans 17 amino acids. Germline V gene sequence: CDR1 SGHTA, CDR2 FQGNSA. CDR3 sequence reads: CASSLRGTSGDTGELFF. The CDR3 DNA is TGTGCCAGCAGCTTACGGGGGACTAGCGGAGACACCGGGGAGCTGTTTTTT.

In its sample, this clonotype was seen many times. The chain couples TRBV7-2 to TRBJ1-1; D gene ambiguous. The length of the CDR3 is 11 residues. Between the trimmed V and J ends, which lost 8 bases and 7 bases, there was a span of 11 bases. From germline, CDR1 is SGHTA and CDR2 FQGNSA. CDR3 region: CASGGNYEAFF. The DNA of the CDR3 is TGTGCCAGCGGTGGCAACTATGAAGCTTTCTTT. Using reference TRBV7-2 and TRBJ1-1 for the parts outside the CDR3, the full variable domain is GAGVSQSPSNKVTEKGKDVELRCDPISGHTALYWYRQSLGQGLEFLIYFQGNSAPDKSGLPSDRFSAERTGGSVSTLTIQRTQQEDSAVYLCASGGNYEAFFGQGTRLTVV.

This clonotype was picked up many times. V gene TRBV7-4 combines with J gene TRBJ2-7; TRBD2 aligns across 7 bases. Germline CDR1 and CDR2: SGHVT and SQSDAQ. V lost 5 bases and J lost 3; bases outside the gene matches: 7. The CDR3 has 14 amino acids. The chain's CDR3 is CASSEQRGFYEQYF. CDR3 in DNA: TGTGCCAGCAGCGAACAGCGGGGATTCTACGAGCAGTACTTC.

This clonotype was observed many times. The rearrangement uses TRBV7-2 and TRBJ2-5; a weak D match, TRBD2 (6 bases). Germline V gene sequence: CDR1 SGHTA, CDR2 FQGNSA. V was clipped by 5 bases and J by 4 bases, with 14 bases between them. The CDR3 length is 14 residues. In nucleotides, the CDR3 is TGTGCCAGCAGCCCGGCGGGGACGGGAGAGACCCAGTACTTC. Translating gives CASSPAGTGETQYF.

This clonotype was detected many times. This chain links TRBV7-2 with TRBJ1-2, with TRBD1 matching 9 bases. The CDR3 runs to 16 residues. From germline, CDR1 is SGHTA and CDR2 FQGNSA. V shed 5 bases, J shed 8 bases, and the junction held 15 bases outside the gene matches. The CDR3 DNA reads TGTGCCAGCAGCCTAACCTACGGGACAGGGAGGTACGGCTACACCTTC. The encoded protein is CASSLTYGTGRYGYTF.

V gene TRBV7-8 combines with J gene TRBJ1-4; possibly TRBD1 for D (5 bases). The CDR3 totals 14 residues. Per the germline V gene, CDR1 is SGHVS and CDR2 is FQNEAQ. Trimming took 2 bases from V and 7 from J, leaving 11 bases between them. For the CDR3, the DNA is TGTGCCAGCAGCTTACGCACCCAGGGTGAAAAACTGTTTTTT. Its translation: CASSLRTQGEKLFF.

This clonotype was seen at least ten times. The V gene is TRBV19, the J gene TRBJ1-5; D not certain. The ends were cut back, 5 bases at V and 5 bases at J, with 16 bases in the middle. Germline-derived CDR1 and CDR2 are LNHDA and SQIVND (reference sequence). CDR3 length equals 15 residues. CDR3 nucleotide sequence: TGTGCCAGTAGTCCAGGCCCGACCGCTTATCAGCCCCAGCATTTT. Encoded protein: CASSPGPTAYQPQHF.

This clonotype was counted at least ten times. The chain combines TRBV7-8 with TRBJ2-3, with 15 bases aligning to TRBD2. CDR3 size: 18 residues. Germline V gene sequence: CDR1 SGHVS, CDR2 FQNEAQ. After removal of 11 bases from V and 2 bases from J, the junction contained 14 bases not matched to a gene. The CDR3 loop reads CAEYSAGTSGGYTDTQYF. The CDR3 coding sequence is TGTGCCGAATACTCCGCCGGGACTAGCGGGGGGTACACAGATACGCAGTATTTT.

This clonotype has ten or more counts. This CDR3 is CAIRGDYLTDTQYF. CDR3 sequence (DNA): TGTGCCATCAGAGGGGACTACCTCACAGATACGCAGTATTTT. The chain recombines TRBV10-3 with TRBJ2-3; 7 nucleotides align to TRBD2. Germline-derived CDR1 and CDR2 are ENHRY and SYGVKD. The CDR3 extends over 14 amino acids. The V segment lost 6 bases and the J segment 2 bases; nucleotides outside the gene matches: 5.

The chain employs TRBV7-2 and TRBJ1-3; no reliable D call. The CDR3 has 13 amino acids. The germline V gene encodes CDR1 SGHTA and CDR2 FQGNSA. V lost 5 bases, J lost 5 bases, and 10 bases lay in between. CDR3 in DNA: TGTGCCAGCAGCCCAGGATATCGAAACACCATATATTTT. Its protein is CASSPGYRNTIYF.

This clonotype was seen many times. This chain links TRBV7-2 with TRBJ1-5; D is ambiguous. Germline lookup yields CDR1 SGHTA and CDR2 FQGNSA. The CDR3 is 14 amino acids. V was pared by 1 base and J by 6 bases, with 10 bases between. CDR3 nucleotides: TGTGCCAGCAGCTTAGGGTCGAGGAGTCAGCCCCAGCATTTT. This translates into CASSLGSRSQPQHF.